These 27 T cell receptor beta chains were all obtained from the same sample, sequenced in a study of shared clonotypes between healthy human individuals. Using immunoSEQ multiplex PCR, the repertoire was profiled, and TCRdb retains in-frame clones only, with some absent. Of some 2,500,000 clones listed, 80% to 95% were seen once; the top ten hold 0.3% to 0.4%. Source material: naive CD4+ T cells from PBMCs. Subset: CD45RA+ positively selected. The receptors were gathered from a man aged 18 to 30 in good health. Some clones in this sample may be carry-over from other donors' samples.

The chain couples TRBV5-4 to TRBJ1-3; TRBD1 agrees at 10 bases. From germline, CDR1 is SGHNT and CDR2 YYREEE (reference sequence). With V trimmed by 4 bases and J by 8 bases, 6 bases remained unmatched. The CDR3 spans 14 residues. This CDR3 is CASSPWTGGDTIYF. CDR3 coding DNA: TGTGCCAGCAGCCCCTGGACAGGGGGTGACACCATATATTTT. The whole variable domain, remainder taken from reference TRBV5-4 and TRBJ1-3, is ETGVTQSPTHLIKTRGQQVTLRCSSQSGHNTVSWYQQALGQGPQFIFQYYREEENGRGNFPPRFSGLQFPNYSSELNVNALELDDSALYLCASSPWTGGDTIYFGEGSWLTVV.

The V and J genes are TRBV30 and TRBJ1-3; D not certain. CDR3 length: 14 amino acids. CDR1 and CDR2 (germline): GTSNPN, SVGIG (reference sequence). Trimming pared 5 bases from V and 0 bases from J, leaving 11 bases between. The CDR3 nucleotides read TGTGCCTGGGGGCTCGGGGTCTCTGGAAACACCATATATTTT. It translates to CAWGLGVSGNTIYF.

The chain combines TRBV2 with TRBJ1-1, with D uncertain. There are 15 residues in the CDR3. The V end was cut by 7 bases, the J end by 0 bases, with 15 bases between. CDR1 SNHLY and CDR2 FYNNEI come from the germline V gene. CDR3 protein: CASIKGGSLNTEAFF. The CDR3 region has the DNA TGTGCCAGCATTAAGGGCGGGAGCTTGAACACTGAAGCTTTCTTT.

The CDR3 loop is CATSRENGDRGRHEQFF. In DNA, the CDR3 is TGTGCCACCAGCAGAGAAAATGGGGACAGGGGTCGTCATGAGCAGTTCTTC. V and J are TRBV15 and TRBJ2-1; 10 bases line up with TRBD1. The V gene end was trimmed by 0 bases and the J gene end by 8 bases; junction bases not matched to a gene: 10. Per the germline V gene, CDR1 is LNHNV and CDR2 is YYDKDF (reference sequence). The CDR3 loop spans 17 amino acids.

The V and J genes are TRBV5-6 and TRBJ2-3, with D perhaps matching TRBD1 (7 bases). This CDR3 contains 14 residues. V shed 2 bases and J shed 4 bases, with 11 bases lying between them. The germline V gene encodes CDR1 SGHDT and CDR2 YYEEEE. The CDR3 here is CASSFLRGADTQYF. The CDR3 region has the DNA TGTGCCAGCAGCTTTCTCAGGGGGGCAGATACGCAGTATTTT.

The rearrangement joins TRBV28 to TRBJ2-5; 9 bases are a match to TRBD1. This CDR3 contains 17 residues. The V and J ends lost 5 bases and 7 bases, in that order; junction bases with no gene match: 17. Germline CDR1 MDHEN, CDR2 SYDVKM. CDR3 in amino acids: CASSPKPGQGSGSTQYF. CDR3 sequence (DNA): TGTGCCAGCAGTCCTAAACCGGGACAGGGAAGTGGTTCGACCCAGTACTTC.

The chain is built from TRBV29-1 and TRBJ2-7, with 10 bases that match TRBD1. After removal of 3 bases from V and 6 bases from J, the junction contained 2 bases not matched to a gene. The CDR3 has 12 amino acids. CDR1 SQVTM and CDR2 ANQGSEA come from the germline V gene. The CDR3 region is CSVEGTGVEQYF. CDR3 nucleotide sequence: TGCAGCGTTGAGGGGACAGGGGTCGAGCAGTACTTC.

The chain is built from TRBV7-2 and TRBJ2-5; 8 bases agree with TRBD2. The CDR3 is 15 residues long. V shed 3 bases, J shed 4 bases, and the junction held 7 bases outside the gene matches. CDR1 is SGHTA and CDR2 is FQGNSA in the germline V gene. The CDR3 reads CASSFTAGDIETQYF. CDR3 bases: TGTGCCAGCAGCTTTACAGCGGGAGACATAGAGACCCAGTACTTC.

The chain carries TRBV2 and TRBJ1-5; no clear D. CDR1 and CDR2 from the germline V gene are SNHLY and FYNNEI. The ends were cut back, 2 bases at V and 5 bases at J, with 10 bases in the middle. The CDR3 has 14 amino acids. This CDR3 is CASSEISSYQPQHF. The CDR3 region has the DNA TGTGCCAGCAGTGAAATCAGCTCTTATCAGCCCCAGCATTTT.

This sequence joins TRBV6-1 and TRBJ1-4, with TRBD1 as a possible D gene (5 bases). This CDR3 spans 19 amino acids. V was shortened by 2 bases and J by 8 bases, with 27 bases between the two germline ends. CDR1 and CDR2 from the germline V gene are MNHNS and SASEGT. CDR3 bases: TGTGCCAGCAGTGAAACTTCGTTTAGGGGCCGGATAGTGTACGAAAAACTGTTTTTT. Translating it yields CASSETSFRGRIVYEKLFF.

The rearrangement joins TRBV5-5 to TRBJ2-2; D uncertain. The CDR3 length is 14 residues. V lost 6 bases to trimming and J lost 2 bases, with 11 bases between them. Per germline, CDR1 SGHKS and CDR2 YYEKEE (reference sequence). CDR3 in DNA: TGTGCCAGCACCTCGACTGCAAACACCGGGGAGCTGTTTTTT. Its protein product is CASTSTANTGELFF.

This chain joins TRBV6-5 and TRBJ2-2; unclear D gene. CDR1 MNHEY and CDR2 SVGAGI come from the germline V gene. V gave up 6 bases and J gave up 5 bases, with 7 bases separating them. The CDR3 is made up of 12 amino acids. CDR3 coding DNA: TGTGCCAGCAGCCAAAAAACCGGGGAGCTGTTTTTT. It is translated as CASSQKTGELFF.

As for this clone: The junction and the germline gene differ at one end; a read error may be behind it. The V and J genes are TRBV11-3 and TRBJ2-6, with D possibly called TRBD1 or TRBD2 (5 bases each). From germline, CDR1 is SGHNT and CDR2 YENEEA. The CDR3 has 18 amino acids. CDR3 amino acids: CASSQEGFGTLGANVLTF. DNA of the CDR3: TGCGCCAGCAGCCAAGAGGGATTTGGGACGCTTGGGGCCAACGTCCTGACTTTC.

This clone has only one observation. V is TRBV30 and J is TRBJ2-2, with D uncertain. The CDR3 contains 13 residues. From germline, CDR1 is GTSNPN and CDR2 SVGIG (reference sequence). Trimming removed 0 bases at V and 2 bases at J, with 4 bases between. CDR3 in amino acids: CAWSVINTGELFF. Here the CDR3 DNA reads TGTGCCTGGAGTGTAATTAACACCGGGGAGCTGTTTTTT.

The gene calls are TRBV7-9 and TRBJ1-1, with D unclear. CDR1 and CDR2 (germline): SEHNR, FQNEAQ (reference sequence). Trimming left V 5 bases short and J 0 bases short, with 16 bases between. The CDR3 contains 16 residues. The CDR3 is CASSLRQRNMNTEAFF. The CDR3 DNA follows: TGTGCCAGCAGCCTTAGGCAGCGCAACATGAACACTGAAGCTTTCTTT.

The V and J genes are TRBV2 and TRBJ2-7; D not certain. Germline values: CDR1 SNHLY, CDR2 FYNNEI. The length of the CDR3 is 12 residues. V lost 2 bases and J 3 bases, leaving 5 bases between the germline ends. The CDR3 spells CASSELDYEQYF. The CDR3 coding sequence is TGTGCCAGCAGTGAATTGGACTACGAGCAGTACTTC.

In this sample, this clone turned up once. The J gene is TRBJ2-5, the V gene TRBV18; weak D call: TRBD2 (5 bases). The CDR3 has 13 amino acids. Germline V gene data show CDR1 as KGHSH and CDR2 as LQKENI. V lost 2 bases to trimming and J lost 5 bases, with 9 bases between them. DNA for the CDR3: TGTGCCAGCTCACCATCGAGGGAGGAGACCCAGTACTTC. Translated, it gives CASSPSREETQYF.

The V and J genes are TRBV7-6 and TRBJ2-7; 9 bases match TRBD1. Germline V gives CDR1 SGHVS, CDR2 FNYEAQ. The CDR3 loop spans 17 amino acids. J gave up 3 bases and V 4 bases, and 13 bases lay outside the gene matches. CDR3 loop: CASSSLDRGPQNYEQYF. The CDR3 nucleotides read TGTGCCAGCAGCTCCCTGGACAGGGGTCCCCAAAACTACGAGCAGTACTTC.

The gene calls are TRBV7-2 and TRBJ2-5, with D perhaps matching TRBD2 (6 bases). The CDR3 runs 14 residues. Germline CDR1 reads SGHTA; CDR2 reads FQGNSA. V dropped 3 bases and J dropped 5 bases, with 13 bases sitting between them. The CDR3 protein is CASSFSGRWETQYF. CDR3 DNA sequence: TGTGCCAGCAGCTTTTCAGGGAGGTGGGAGACCCAGTACTTC.

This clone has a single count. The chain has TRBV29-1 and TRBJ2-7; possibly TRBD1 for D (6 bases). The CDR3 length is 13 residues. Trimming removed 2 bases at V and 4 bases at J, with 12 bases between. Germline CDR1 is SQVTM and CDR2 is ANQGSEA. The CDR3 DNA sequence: TGCAGCGTTGAACTTGACAGGCGTTACGAGCAGTACTTC. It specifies CSVELDRRYEQYF.

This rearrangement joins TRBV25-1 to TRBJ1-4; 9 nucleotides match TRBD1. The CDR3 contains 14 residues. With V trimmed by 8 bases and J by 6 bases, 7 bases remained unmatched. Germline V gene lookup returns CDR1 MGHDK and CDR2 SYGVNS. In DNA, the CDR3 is TGTGCCAGCCGACTAACAGGGGGCCATGAAAAACTGTTTTTT. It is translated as CASRLTGGHEKLFF.

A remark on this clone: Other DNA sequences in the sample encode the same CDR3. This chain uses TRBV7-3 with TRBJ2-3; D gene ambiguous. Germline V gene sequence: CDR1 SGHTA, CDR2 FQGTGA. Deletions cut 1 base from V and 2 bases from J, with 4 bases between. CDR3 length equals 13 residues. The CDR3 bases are TGTGCCAGCAGCTTAATCCCCACAGATACGCAGTATTTT. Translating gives CASSLIPTDTQYF.

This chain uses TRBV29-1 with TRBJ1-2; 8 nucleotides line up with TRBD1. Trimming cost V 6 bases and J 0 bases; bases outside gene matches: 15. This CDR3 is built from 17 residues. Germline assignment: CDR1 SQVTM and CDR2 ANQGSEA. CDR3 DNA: TGCAGCGTCTCCTTCCGAGGGACAGGAAAGACTAACTATGGCTACACCTTC. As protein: CSVSFRGTGKTNYGYTF. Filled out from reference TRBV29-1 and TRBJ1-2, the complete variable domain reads SAVISQKPSRDICQRGTSLTIQCQVDSQVTMMFWYRQQPGQSLTLIATANQGSEATYESGFVIDKFPISRPNLTFSTLTVSNMSPEDSSIYLCSVSFRGTGKTNYGYTFGSGTRLTVV.

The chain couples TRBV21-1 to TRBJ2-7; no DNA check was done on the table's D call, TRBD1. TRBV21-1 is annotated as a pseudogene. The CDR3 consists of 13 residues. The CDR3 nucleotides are TGTGCCAGCAGCAATGTCTCAGGGGACGAGCAGTACTTC. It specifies CASSNVSGDEQYF.

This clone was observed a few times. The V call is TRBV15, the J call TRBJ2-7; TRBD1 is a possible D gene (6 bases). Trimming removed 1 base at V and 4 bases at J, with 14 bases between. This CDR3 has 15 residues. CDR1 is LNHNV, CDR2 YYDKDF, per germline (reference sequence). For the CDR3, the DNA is TGTGCCACCAGCAGAGGACAGGTTTACAGGTACGAGCAGTACTTC. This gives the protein CATSRGQVYRYEQYF.

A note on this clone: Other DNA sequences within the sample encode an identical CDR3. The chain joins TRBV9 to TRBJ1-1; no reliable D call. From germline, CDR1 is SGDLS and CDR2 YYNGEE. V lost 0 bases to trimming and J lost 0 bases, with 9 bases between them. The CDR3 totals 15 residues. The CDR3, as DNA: TGTGCCAGCAGCGTAGGGGGTGCGGTGAACACTGAAGCTTTCTTT. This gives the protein CASSVGGAVNTEAFF.

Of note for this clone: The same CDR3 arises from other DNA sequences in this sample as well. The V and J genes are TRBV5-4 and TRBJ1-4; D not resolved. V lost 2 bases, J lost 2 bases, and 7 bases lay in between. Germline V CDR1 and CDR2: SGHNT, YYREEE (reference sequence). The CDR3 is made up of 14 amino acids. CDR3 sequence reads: CASSFGPTNEKLFF. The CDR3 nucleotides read TGTGCCAGCAGCTTCGGTCCCACTAATGAAAAACTGTTTTTT. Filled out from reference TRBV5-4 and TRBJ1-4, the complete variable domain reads ETGVTQSPTHLIKTRGQQVTLRCSSQSGHNTVSWYQQALGQGPQFIFQYYREEENGRGNFPPRFSGLQFPNYSSELNVNALELDDSALYLCASSFGPTNEKLFFGSGTQLSVL.